This TCR beta chain was sequenced for a study of blood T cell repertoires in COVID-19. Background on the study: Spain, Italy and the United States supplied samples that represented acute and convalescent COVID-19. The cDNA or gDNA used as material had been derived from T cells, B-cell-depleted T cells, or PBMCs.

The CDR3 totals 15 residues. Trimming at V came to 0 bases and at J to 2 bases, leaving 2 bases not matched to a gene. Germline values: CDR1 SGDLS, CDR2 YYNGEE. In the authors' workflow: How many nucleated cells were present was estimated from reference gene primer amplification. Sequenced by immunoSEQ multiplex PCR; TCRdb stores in-frame clones only, minus some. That table gives V, J and clone size, and the DNA gave D and trimming. The sample includes 110,000 or so clones, approximately 83% of them seen just once. The origin of this receptor is a man aged 50 to 59 with acute or convalescent COVID-19. The sample was peripheral blood. The J gene is TRBJ1-3, the V gene TRBV9; 7 bases fit TRBD1. CDR3 sequence (DNA): TGTGCCAGCAGCGTAGAACAGGGGCCTGGAAACACCATATATTTT. This sequence encodes CASSVEQGPGNTIYF.